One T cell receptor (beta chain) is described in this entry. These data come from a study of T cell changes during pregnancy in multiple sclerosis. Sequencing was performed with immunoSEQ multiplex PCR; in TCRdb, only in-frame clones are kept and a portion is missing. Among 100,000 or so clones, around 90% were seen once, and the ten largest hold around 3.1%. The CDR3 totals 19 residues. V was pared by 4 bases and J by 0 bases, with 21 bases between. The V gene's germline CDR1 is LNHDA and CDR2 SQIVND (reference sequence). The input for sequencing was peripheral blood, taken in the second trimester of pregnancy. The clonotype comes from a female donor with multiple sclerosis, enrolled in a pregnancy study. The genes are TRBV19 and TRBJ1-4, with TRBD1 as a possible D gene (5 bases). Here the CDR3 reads CASSTADWGTFTTNEKLFF. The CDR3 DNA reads TGTGCCAGTAGTACTGCCGATTGGGGCACCTTTACAACTAATGAAAAACTGTTTTTT.